Listed here are 27 T cell receptor beta chains from one sample, sequenced in a study of early T cells in non-severe SARS-CoV-2 infection (dated by TCRdb to about 2021). The receptor library was made with 5' RACE. The data were produced on a NextSeq 500. The public reads were quality trimmed at Q25 with fastp and then assembled into clones with MiXCR by TCRdb, keeping productive beta chains. Each entry merges the rows of one CDR3 protein and shows their most common DNA and genes. The sample table shows approximately 70,000 distinct CDR3 sequences, and about an eighth are seen once. The ten largest account for over 0.95% of the sample. The sample taken for sequencing was whole blood. The receptors stem from an adult who was a healthcare worker with PCR-confirmed SARS-CoV-2 infection or an uninfected control (not recorded which).

This clonotype was counted at least ten times. The chain couples TRBV28 to TRBJ2-3, with TRBD2 matching 9 bases. The CDR3 has 16 amino acids. The germline CDR1 and CDR2 sequences are MDHEN and SYDVKM. Trimming took 0 bases from V and 4 from J; bases not matched to a gene: 5. For the CDR3, the DNA is TGTGCCAGCAGTTTATGGGAACTAGCGGGCGCAGATACGCAGTATTTT. Amino acids: CASSLWELAGADTQYF.

This clonotype was seen at least ten times. V gene TRBV9 combines with J gene TRBJ1-5, with D tentatively TRBD1 (6 bases). The CDR3 runs to 14 residues. Germline CDR1 is SGDLS and CDR2 is YYNGEE. Trimming removed 5 bases at V and 2 bases at J, with 11 bases between. CDR3 protein: CASSPEGGNQPQHF. As DNA, the CDR3 is TGTGCCAGCAGTCCCGAGGGGGGCAATCAGCCCCAGCATTTT.

This clonotype has a handful of counts. The chain couples TRBV9 to TRBJ2-7; 11 nucleotides match TRBD2. CDR1 and CDR2 from the germline V gene are SGDLS and YYNGEE. V shed 0 bases and J 7 bases; nucleotides not matched to a gene: 3. The CDR3 length is 14 residues. CDR3 sequence: CASSVGLAGWEQYF. CDR3 in DNA: TGTGCCAGCAGCGTAGGACTAGCGGGATGGGAGCAGTACTTC.

This chain links TRBV28 with TRBJ2-6; a possible D gene is TRBD1 (7 bases). This CDR3 has 17 amino acids. V shed 2 bases and J shed 4 bases, with 15 bases lying between them. CDR1 is MDHEN and CDR2 is SYDVKM in the germline V gene. CDR3 sequence reads: CASSLGGGAAGANVLTF. CDR3 DNA: TGTGCCAGCAGTTTAGGAGGGGGCGCGGCCGGGGCCAACGTCCTGACTTTC.

This clonotype occurred many times. The genes are TRBV5-6 and TRBJ2-1; no firm D call. CDR1 SGHDT and CDR2 YYEEEE come from the germline V gene. V was trimmed by 3 bases and J by 3 bases, leaving 16 bases between them. This CDR3 comprises 16 residues. CDR3 sequence reads: CASSSTWGRIYNEQFF. CDR3 bases: TGTGCCAGCAGCTCAACGTGGGGTCGGATCTACAATGAGCAGTTCTTC.

This clonotype was seen at least ten times. The CDR3 is CASSLSEGQKLFF. The DNA of the CDR3 is TGTGCCAGCAGTTTATCGGAGGGGCAGAAACTGTTTTTT. V gene TRBV27 combines with J gene TRBJ1-4; a possible D gene is TRBD1 (5 bases). The germline V gene encodes CDR1 MNHEY and CDR2 SMNVEV (reference sequence). This CDR3 region has 13 residues. The V gene lost 0 bases and the J gene lost 11 bases, with 10 bases spanning the gap. Full variable domain (outside the CDR3, taken from reference TRBV27 and TRBJ1-4): EAQVTQNPRYLITVTGKKLTVTCSQNMNHEYMSWYRQDPGLGLRQIYYSMNVEVTDKGDVPEGYKVSRKEKRNFPLILESPSPNQTSLYFCASSLSEGQKLFFGSGTQLSVL.

This clonotype was recorded at least ten times. The chain recombines TRBV4-3 with TRBJ1-6; D not certain. Trimming removed 0 bases from V and 0 bases from J, with 6 bases in between. CDR3 size: 16 residues. Germline loops: CDR1 LGHNA, CDR2 YSLEER. Here the CDR3 DNA reads TGCGCCAGCAGCCAAGAGCCGCGCTCCTATAATTCACCCCTCCACTTT. Translating it yields CASSQEPRSYNSPLHF.

Many counts were recorded for this clonotype. This sequence joins TRBV7-2 and TRBJ1-4, with D possibly TRBD1 on 6 matching bases. This CDR3 region has 14 residues. Germline V gene lookup returns CDR1 SGHTA and CDR2 FQGNSA. The germline V and J ends were trimmed by 1 base and 6 bases, with 9 bases remaining between them. The DNA for the CDR3 is TGTGCCAGCAGCTTAGAGGGGGGATATGAAAAACTGTTTTTT. Its protein is CASSLEGGYEKLFF.

This clonotype occurred many times. The chain joins TRBV12-5 to TRBJ2-7, with D maybe TRBD1 (5 bases). V lost 6 bases and J lost 0, with 9 bases in between. This CDR3 contains 13 residues. CDR1 LGHNT and CDR2 FRNRAP come from the germline V gene. Here the CDR3 DNA reads TGTGCTAGTGGCCCGACAGTCTCCTACGAGCAGTACTTC. Translating gives CASGPTVSYEQYF. Full variable domain (remainder filled in from reference TRBV12-5 and TRBJ2-7): DARVTQTPRHKVTEMGQEVTMRCQPILGHNTVFWYRQTMMQGLELLAYFRNRAPLDDSGMPKDRFSAEMPDATLATLKIQPSEPRDSAVYFCASGPTVSYEQYFGPGTRLTVT.

The chain uses TRBV7-2 and TRBJ1-2; D remains ambiguous. The germline gives CDR1 SGHTA, CDR2 FQGNSA. The CDR3 totals 12 residues. V shed 5 bases and J shed 4 bases, with 8 bases lying between them. This chain's CDR3 is CASSPTSYGYTF. The CDR3 DNA reads TGTGCCAGCAGCCCTACGTCCTATGGCTACACCTTC. The complete variable domain, with remaining parts taken from reference TRBV7-2 and TRBJ1-2, reads GAGVSQSPSNKVTEKGKDVELRCDPISGHTALYWYRQSLGQGLEFLIYFQGNSAPDKSGLPSDRFSAERTGGSVSTLTIQRTQQEDSAVYLCASSPTSYGYTFGSGTRLTVV.

This clonotype has at least ten counts. The V call is TRBV7-9, the J call TRBJ2-2, with 10 bases that match TRBD1. Germline V CDR1 and CDR2: SEHNR, FQNEAQ (reference sequence). J was trimmed by 0 bases and V by 5 bases; bases with no gene match: 6. The CDR3 loop spans 17 amino acids. As DNA, the CDR3 is TGTGCCAGCAGCGGGACAGGGGAGAACCCGAACACCGGGGAGCTGTTTTTT. Its translation: CASSGTGENPNTGELFF.

This clonotype was picked up many times. The chain recombines TRBV9 with TRBJ1-4; the D is unclear. Germline-derived CDR1 and CDR2 are SGDLS and YYNGEE. This CDR3 is built from 17 residues. V lost 0 bases and J lost 0, with 12 bases in between. In DNA, the CDR3 is TGTGCCAGCAGCGTAGAAGCAGCTGGAGCAACTAATGAAAAACTGTTTTTT. This encodes CASSVEAAGATNEKLFF.

At least ten counts were recorded for this clonotype. The chain employs TRBV4-3 and TRBJ1-1; unclear D gene. This CDR3 region has 13 residues. V was pared by 3 bases and J by 2 bases, with 7 bases between. Germline CDR1 and CDR2: LGHNA and YSLEER. The CDR3 region is CASSQGTNTEAFF. The DNA of the CDR3 is TGCGCCAGCAGCCAGGGTACAAACACTGAAGCTTTCTTT.

In this sample, this clonotype turned up many times. The rearrangement links TRBV4-1 to TRBJ1-1; possible D gene TRBD1, 6 bases. Germline V lookup: CDR1 MGHRA, CDR2 YSYEKL. The CDR3 is made up of 17 amino acids. With 6 bases removed from V and 5 bases from J, the gap between germline ends came to 25 bases. CDR3 loop: CASSQWPLVGGETEAFF. In DNA, the CDR3 is TGCGCCAGCAGTCAGTGGCCCCTAGTTGGGGGCGAAACTGAAGCTTTCTTT.

This clonotype has at least ten counts. The chain carries TRBV12-3 or TRBV12-4 and TRBJ2-7; D is perhaps TRBD2 (5 bases). The CDR3 sequence is 15 residues long. The V and J ends lost 5 bases and 2 bases respectively, with 16 bases between them. CDR3 nucleotides: TGTGCCAGCAGTAGCACCTCTAGCATCGCCTACGAGCAGTACTTC. It translates to CASSSTSSIAYEQYF.

The gene calls are TRBV20-1 and TRBJ2-5; 9 bases align to TRBD1. Losses at the gene ends were 3 bases for V and 5 bases for J; bases not matched to a gene: 7. This CDR3 has 14 amino acids. Germline-derived CDR1 and CDR2 are DFQATT and SNEGSKA (reference sequence). DNA of the CDR3: TGCAGTGCTAGTCCCACAGGGGGCATCGAGACCCAGTACTTC. It specifies CSASPTGGIETQYF.

This clonotype was recorded many times. The V gene is TRBV6-5, the J gene TRBJ1-2; 7 bases fit TRBD1. Germline V gene data show CDR1 as MNHEY and CDR2 as SVGAGI. The CDR3 has 14 amino acids. Germline trimming cut 6 bases from V and 4 bases from J; bases unmatched to any gene: 8. This chain's CDR3 is CASRATGVSYGYTF. The CDR3 DNA follows: TGTGCCAGCAGAGCCACAGGGGTGAGCTATGGCTACACCTTC.

In this sample, this clonotype turned up many times. V usage is TRBV7-2 and J usage is TRBJ2-7, with 9 bases aligning to TRBD1. Germline values: CDR1 SGHTA, CDR2 FQGNSA. J was trimmed by 4 bases and V by 4 bases; bases with no gene match: 14. This CDR3 has 17 amino acids. The CDR3 sequence is CASSYPSGQGSQYEQYF. CDR3 in DNA: TGTGCCAGCAGCTACCCATCGGGACAGGGTTCCCAATACGAGCAGTACTTC.

This clonotype has ten or more counts. The chain uses TRBV7-9 and TRBJ1-2; possible D gene TRBD1, 6 bases. The CDR3 sequence is 17 residues long. Per germline, CDR1 SEHNR and CDR2 FQNEAQ (reference sequence). Trimming removed 2 bases from V and 2 bases from J, with 18 bases in between. This CDR3 is CASSLLVGQRGNYGYTF. DNA for the CDR3: TGTGCCAGCAGCTTATTAGTCGGACAGAGGGGAAACTATGGCTACACCTTC. Based on the CDR3 plus reference TRBV7-9 and TRBJ1-2, the full variable domain is DTGVSQNPRHKITKRGQNVTFRCDPISEHNRLYWYRQTLGQGPEFLTYFQNEAQLEKSRLLSDRFSAERPKGSFSTLEIQRTEQGDSAMYLCASSLLVGQRGNYGYTFGSGTRLTVV.

The CDR3 spells CASSPRGTGNEQFF. In nucleotides, the CDR3 is TGTGCCAGCAGCCCCCGTGGCACAGGGAATGAGCAGTTCTTC. The chain combines TRBV9 with TRBJ2-1; a weak D match, TRBD1 (6 bases). V was clipped by 4 bases and J by 7 bases, with 15 bases between them. The V gene's germline CDR1 is SGDLS and CDR2 YYNGEE. The length of the CDR3 is 14 residues.

This clonotype has a count of ten or more. The genes are TRBV28 and TRBJ1-2, with TRBD1 as a possible D gene (5 bases). The CDR3 length is 11 residues. Germline assignment: CDR1 MDHEN and CDR2 SYDVKM. Deletions cut 7 bases from V and 4 bases from J, with 7 bases between. CDR3 in amino acids: CASTGTYGYTF. CDR3 nucleotides: TGTGCCAGCACCGGGACCTATGGCTACACCTTC.

About this clonotype: A much larger clone lies a single base off, so this may be a read error. As DNA, the CDR3 is TGTGTCAGCAGCGTAGACGGGAGGGCGTCCAATGAGCAGTTCTTC. Translated, it gives CVSSVDGRASNEQFF. J is TRBJ2-1 and V is TRBV9; 8 nucleotides line up with TRBD2. This CDR3 is built from 15 residues. Germline loops: CDR1 SGDLS, CDR2 YYNGEE.

This clonotype was seen ten or more times. The chain recombines TRBV6-2 or TRBV6-3 with TRBJ1-1; D unresolved. The CDR3 contains 14 residues. The germline CDR1 and CDR2 sequences are MNHEY and SVGEGT. Trimming stripped 6 bases from V and 0 bases from J, with 11 bases between. CDR3 nucleotide sequence: TGTGCCAGCAGCCGAGGGAACTTGAACACTGAAGCTTTCTTT. Protein: CASSRGNLNTEAFF.

The genes are TRBV10-2 and TRBJ1-5, with 7 positions matching TRBD1. The CDR3 is 14 amino acids. Germline trimming cut 5 bases from V and 7 bases from J; bases unmatched to any gene: 8. The germline V gene has CDR1 WSHSY and CDR2 SAAADI. The CDR3 DNA is TGCGCCAGCAGTAGGACAGGCGGGCAACAGCCCCAGCATTTT. As protein: CASSRTGGQQPQHF.

This clonotype was observed at least ten times. As DNA, the CDR3 is TGTGCCAGCAGTCTCTCCCTCAGCGGGAGAGGATTAAAGGATACGCAGTATTTT. This encodes CASSLSLSGRGLKDTQYF. V usage is TRBV6-2 or TRBV6-3 and J usage is TRBJ2-3, with TRBD2 identical over 8 bases. This CDR3 comprises 18 residues. The trim removed 5 bases at V and 6 bases at J, leaving 19 bases unmatched. Germline V gives CDR1 MNHEY, CDR2 SVGEGT.

This clonotype was detected many times. V usage is TRBV11-2 and J usage is TRBJ2-7; D is ambiguous. This CDR3 spans 12 amino acids. Between the trimmed V and J ends, which lost 5 bases and 0 bases, there was a span of 5 bases. Germline lookup yields CDR1 SGHAT and CDR2 FQNNGV. The CDR3 protein is CASSPLSYEQYF. CDR3 coding DNA: TGTGCCAGCAGCCCCCTCTCCTACGAGCAGTACTTC.

This clonotype turned up a few times. The CDR3 protein is CASSLDRGDTDTQYF. CDR3 sequence (DNA): TGCGCCAGCAGCTTGGACAGGGGAGACACAGATACGCAGTATTTT. This chain links TRBV5-1 with TRBJ2-3; 7 bases map to TRBD1. Germline assignment: CDR1 SGHRS and CDR2 YFSETQ. Losses at the gene ends were 0 bases for V and 2 bases for J; bases not matched to a gene: 3. The CDR3 sequence is 15 residues long.